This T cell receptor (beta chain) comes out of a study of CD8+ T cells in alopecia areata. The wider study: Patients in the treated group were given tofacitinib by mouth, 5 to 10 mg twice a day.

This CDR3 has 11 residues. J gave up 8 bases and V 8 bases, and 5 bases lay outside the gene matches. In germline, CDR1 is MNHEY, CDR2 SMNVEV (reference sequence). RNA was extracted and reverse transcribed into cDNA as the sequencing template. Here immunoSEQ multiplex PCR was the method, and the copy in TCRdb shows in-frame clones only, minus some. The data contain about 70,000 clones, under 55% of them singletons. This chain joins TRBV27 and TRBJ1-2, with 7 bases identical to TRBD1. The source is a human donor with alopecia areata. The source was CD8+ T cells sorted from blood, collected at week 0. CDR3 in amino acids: CASRQGIGYTF. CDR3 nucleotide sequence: TGTGCCAGCCGACAGGGTATAGGCTACACCTTC.